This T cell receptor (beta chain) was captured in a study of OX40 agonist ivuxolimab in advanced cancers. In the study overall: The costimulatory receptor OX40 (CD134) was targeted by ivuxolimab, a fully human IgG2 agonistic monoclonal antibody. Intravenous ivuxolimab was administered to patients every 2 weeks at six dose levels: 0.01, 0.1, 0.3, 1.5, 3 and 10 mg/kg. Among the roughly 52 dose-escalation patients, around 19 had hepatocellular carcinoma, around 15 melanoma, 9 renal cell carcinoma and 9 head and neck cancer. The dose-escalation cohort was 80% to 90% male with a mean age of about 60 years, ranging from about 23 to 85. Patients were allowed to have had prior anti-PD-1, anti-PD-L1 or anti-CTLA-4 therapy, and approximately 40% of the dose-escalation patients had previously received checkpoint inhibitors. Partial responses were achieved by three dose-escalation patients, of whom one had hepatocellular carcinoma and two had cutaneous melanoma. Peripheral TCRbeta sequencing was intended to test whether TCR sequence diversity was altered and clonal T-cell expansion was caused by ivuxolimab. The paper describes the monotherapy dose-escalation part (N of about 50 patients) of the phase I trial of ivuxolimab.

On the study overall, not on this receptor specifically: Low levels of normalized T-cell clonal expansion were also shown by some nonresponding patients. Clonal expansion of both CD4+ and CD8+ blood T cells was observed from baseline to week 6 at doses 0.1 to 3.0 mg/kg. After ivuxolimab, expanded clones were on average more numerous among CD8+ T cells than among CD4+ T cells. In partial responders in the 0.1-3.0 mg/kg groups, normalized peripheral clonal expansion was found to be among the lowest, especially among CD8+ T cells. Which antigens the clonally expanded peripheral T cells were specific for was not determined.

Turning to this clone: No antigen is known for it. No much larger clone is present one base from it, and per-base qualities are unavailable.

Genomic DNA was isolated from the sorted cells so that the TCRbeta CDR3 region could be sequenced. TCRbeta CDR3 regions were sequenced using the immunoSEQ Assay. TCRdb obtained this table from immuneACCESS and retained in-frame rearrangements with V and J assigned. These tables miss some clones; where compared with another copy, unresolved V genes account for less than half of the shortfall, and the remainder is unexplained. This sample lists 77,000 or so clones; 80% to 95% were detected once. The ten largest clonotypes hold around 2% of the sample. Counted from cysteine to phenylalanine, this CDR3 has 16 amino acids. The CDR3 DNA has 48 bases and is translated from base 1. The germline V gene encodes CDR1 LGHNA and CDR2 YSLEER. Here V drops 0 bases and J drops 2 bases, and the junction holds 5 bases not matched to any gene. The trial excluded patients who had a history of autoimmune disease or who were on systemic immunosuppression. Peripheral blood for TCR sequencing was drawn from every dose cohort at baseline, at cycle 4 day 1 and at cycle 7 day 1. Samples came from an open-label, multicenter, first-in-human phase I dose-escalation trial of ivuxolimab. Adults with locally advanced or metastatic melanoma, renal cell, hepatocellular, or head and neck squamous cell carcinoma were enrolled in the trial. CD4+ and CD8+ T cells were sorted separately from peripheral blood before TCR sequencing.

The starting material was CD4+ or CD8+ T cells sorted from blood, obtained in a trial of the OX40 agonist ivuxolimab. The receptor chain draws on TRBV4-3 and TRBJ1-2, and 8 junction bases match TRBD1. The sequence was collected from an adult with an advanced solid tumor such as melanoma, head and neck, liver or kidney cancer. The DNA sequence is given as TGCGCCAGCAGCCAAGATCACGGACAGGGAAACTATGGCTACACCTTC. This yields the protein CASSQDHGQGNYGYTF.